This T cell receptor (beta chain) was retrieved from a study of PD-1 blockade in mismatch repair-deficient tumors. Clones were read by immunoSEQ multiplex PCR, and TCRdb kept only the in-frame ones, dropping some. This table holds around 130,000 clones, 85% to 90% found once. Germline V gene data show CDR1 as SNHLY and CDR2 as FYNNEI. The CDR3 loop spans 15 amino acids. Deletions cut 6 bases from V and 0 bases from J, with 14 bases between. All patients were mismatch repair deficient, assessed by either PCR or immunohistochemistry. A few pembrolizumab responders had their TCRs sequenced. The sequencing used peripheral blood, collected 72 weeks after starting pembrolizumab. This sequence originates from an adult with mismatch repair-deficient cancer. The chain employs TRBV2 and TRBJ1-2; D is unresolved. CDR3 protein: CASSSTVDPNYGYTF. The CDR3 nucleotides are TGTGCCAGCAGCTCAACAGTGGATCCTAACTATGGCTACACCTTC.